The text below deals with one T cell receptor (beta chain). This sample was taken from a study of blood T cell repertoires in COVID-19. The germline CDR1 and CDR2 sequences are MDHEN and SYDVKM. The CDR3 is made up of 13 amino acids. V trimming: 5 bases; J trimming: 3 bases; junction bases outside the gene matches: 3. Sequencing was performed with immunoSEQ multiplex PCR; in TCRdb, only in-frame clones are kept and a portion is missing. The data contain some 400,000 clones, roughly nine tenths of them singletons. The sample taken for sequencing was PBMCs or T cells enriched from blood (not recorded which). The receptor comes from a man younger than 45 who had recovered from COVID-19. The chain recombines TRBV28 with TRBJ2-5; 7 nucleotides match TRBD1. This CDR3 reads CASSAGTEETQYF. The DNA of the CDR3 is TGTGCCAGCAGTGCAGGGACAGAAGAGACCCAGTACTTC.